These 18 T cell receptor beta chains share one sample of origin, sequenced in a study of blood T cell repertoires in COVID-19. Sequencing used immunoSEQ multiplex PCR; TCRdb keeps in-frame clones, though not all of them. The sample consists of tens of thousands of clones, 82% of them appearing once. Material for sequencing was peripheral blood. The receptors shown here come from a woman aged 60-70 years with acute or convalescent COVID-19.

The rearrangement uses TRBV5-1 and TRBJ2-2; D may be TRBD2 (6 bases). The V gene's germline CDR1 is SGHRS and CDR2 YFSETQ. The CDR3 runs 14 residues. V was clipped by 0 bases and J by 4 bases, with 7 bases between them. In nucleotides, the CDR3 is TGCGCCAGCAGCTTGGTCGGGGGCACCGGGGAGCTGTTTTTT. This encodes CASSLVGGTGELFF.

The chain carries TRBV5-6 and TRBJ2-6; weak D call: TRBD1 (5 bases). Deletions cut 4 bases from V and 0 bases from J, with 14 bases between. The CDR3 contains 17 residues. The V gene's germline CDR1 is SGHDT and CDR2 YYEEEE. The CDR3 DNA follows: TGTGCCAGCAGCCCCGACCCAGGGCGCTCTGGGGCCAACGTCCTGACTTTC. Amino acid sequence: CASSPDPGRSGANVLTF.

The chain carries TRBV5-5 and TRBJ2-2; 10 nucleotides align to TRBD2. CDR3 size: 17 residues. From germline, CDR1 is SGHKS and CDR2 YYEKEE (reference sequence). V shed 4 bases, J shed 5 bases, and the junction held 11 bases outside the gene matches. The CDR3 bases are TGTGCCAGCAGCGGGGGGAGCGGGAGGGCCGTGACCGGGGAGCTGTTTTTT. Protein product: CASSGGSGRAVTGELFF.

This chain uses TRBV6-2 or TRBV6-3 with TRBJ2-1; a possible D gene is TRBD2 (6 bases). Germline CDR1 MNHEY, CDR2 SVGEGT. V was shortened by 5 bases and J by 2 bases, with 13 bases between the two germline ends. The CDR3 totals 15 residues. CDR3 bases: TGTGCCAGCAGTAGGGCGGGGACGGCCTACAATGAGCAGTTCTTC. Translated, it gives CASSRAGTAYNEQFF.

Of note for this clone: Other DNA sequences in this sample translate to the same CDR3. The chain couples TRBV9 to TRBJ2-5; 11 bases agree with TRBD2. Germline CDR1 is SGDLS and CDR2 is YYNGEE. Trimming cost V 2 bases and J 4 bases; bases outside gene matches: 4. The CDR3 totals 15 residues. The CDR3 loop reads CASSVDSGRGETQYF. The CDR3 nucleotides are TGTGCCAGCAGCGTGGATAGCGGGAGGGGAGAGACCCAGTACTTC. Variable domain in full (rest from reference TRBV9 and TRBJ2-5): DSGVTQTPKHLITATGQRVTLRCSPRSGDLSVYWYQQSLDQGLQFLIQYYNGEERAKGNILERFSAQQFPDLHSELNLSSLELGDSALYFCASSVDSGRGETQYFGPGTRLLVL.

The genes are TRBV6-5 and TRBJ2-7; possibly TRBD2 for D (6 bases). Germline CDR1 and CDR2: MNHEY and SVGAGI. CDR3 size: 15 residues. Trimming took 2 bases from V and 7 from J, leaving 18 bases between them. The CDR3 protein is CASSYGLVGLWEQYF. In nucleotides, the CDR3 is TGTGCCAGCAGTTACGGCCTAGTGGGACTGTGGGAGCAGTACTTC.

J is TRBJ1-3 and V is TRBV2, with 7 bases aligning to TRBD1. Trimming removed 2 bases from V and 0 bases from J; junction bases left unmatched: 1. The germline V gene has CDR1 SNHLY and CDR2 FYNNEI. CDR3 length: 15 amino acids. DNA of the CDR3: TGTGCCAGCAGTGAAAACAGGGGCTCTGGAAACACCATATATTTT. Its translation is CASSENRGSGNTIYF.

This clone is a singleton in its sample. The CDR3 DNA reads as TGTGCCACCAGCCAAGACAGCCGGGGCTACACCTTC. Protein: CATSQDSRGYTF. The genes are TRBV15 and TRBJ1-2, with D maybe TRBD1 (5 bases). The CDR3 loop spans 12 amino acids. Trimming shortened V by 5 bases and J by 8 bases, and 12 bases separated the two germline ends. Germline V gives CDR1 LNHNV, CDR2 YYDKDF (reference sequence).

DNA of the CDR3: TGTGCCAGCAGTCCCGGACTAGGCTATGAGCAGTTCTTC. The encoded protein is CASSPGLGYEQFF. J is TRBJ2-1 and V is TRBV12-3 or TRBV12-4; 7 bases align to TRBD2. Unmatched junction bases numbered 6, after V lost 5 bases and J lost 8 bases. The CDR3 length is 13 residues.

The chain recombines TRBV9 with TRBJ1-2; 7 bases are a match to TRBD1. Looked up from germline, CDR1 is SGDLS and CDR2 is YYNGEE. The CDR3 runs to 17 residues. The junction had 8 bases not matched to a gene; V was cut back by 0 bases and J by 0 bases. This chain's CDR3 is CASSVGGGTVTNYGYTF. CDR3 bases: TGTGCCAGCAGCGTAGGAGGGGGGACAGTGACTAACTATGGCTACACCTTC.

The rearrangement uses TRBV12-5 and TRBJ1-2, with D unclear. From germline, CDR1 is LGHNT and CDR2 FRNRAP. Trimming stripped 8 bases from V and 2 bases from J, with 9 bases between. CDR3 length: 12 residues. CDR3 loop: CASSYSNYGYTF. CDR3 DNA sequence: TGTGCTAGTTCATATAGCAACTATGGCTACACCTTC.

CDR3 DNA: TGTGCCAGTAGTAGACTACAGGGATCGGGAAACACCATATATTTT. Protein product: CASSRLQGSGNTIYF. The chain couples TRBV19 to TRBJ1-3, with D possibly TRBD1 on 6 matching bases. V shed 4 bases and J shed 4 bases, with 14 bases lying between them. Germline CDR1 is LNHDA and CDR2 is SQIVND (reference sequence). The CDR3 is 15 amino acids.

The chain employs TRBV5-1 and TRBJ1-6, with 9 bases identical to TRBD1. The CDR3 runs to 15 residues. Germline CDR1 is SGHRS and CDR2 is YFSETQ. The J segment lost 8 bases and the V segment lost 6 bases, leaving 9 bases of the junction unmatched. DNA for the CDR3: TGCGCCAGCAACCCTATGGGACAGGGAGATTCACCCCTCCACTTT. Its translation: CASNPMGQGDSPLHF.

The V gene is TRBV11-2, the J gene TRBJ1-1; TRBD1 matches at 8 bases. With 0 bases clipped from V and 0 bases from J, the junction kept 9 bases outside the gene matches. Germline V CDR1 and CDR2: SGHAT, FQNNGV. CDR3 length: 18 amino acids. The CDR3 sequence is CASSLDSFDRGLNTEAFF. CDR3 coding DNA: TGTGCCAGCAGCTTAGATTCTTTCGACAGGGGTTTGAACACTGAAGCTTTCTTT. Variable domain in full (rest from reference TRBV11-2 and TRBJ1-1): EAGVAQSPRYKIIEKRQSVAFWCNPISGHATLYWYQQILGQGPKLLIQFQNNGVVDDSQLPKDRFSAERLKGVDSTLKIQPAKLEDSAVYLCASSLDSFDRGLNTEAFFGQGTRLTVV.

This chain joins TRBV19 and TRBJ2-3, with a tentative D call TRBD2 (5 bases). Per germline, CDR1 LNHDA and CDR2 SQIVND (reference sequence). The CDR3 consists of 14 residues. Trimming pared 5 bases from V and 2 bases from J, leaving 11 bases between. The CDR3 DNA reads as TGTGCCAGTAGTCTACCGGGATCCACAGATACGCAGTATTTT. As protein: CASSLPGSTDTQYF.

A few counts support this clone. An end of the junction differs from the germline gene, which may be a read error. This chain connects TRBV7-9 to TRBJ1-1, with TRBD1 as a possible D gene (6 bases). This CDR3 is 13 amino acids long. Germline V gene sequence: CDR1 SEHNR, CDR2 FQNEAQ (reference sequence). The DNA for the CDR3 is TGTGCCAGCAGCCCCACAGGGAACGCTGAAGCTTTCTTT. It specifies CASSPTGNAEAFF.

This clone showed up just a few times. This sequence joins TRBV5-1 and TRBJ1-6; D ambiguous. The V end was cut by 4 bases, the J end by 0 bases, with 11 bases between. The V gene's germline CDR1 is SGHRS and CDR2 YFSETQ. The CDR3 sequence is 16 residues long. CDR3 in DNA: TGCGCCAGCAGCCCGGAGGCTCTCTCCTATAATTCACCCCTCCACTTT. This encodes CASSPEALSYNSPLHF.

This clone was seen only a few times. The V gene is TRBV7-9, the J gene TRBJ2-7; possibly TRBD2 for D (6 bases). Trimming took 4 bases from V and 6 from J, leaving 16 bases between them. Per the germline V gene, CDR1 is SEHNR and CDR2 is FQNEAQ (reference sequence). The CDR3 covers 14 residues. The CDR3 DNA is TGTGCCAGCAGCTATTCTAGCGCTCCCGGCGAGCAGTACTTC. It translates to CASSYSSAPGEQYF.